The T cell receptor beta chain described here comes from a study of blood T cell repertoires in COVID-19 (TCRdb year 2020). General notes on the study: Samples covering the acute and convalescent phases of COVID-19 were provided by collaborators in the United States, Italy and Spain. The prospective study material was composed of cDNA or gDNA derived from T cells, B-cell-depleted T cells, or PBMCs. The dataset comprised deeply sampled blood TCRbeta repertoires from subjects exposed to, actively infected with, or recovered from COVID-19. A freely available public database, intended as a resource for researchers studying the immune response to SARS-CoV-2, is where the repertoires were released. The samples were drawn from two sources: the first 160 participants of the ongoing ImmuneRACE study, and over 1,000 subjects contributed by 6 global collaborators. Nearly every sample came with metadata listing a de-identified subject ID, COVID-19 status, age in years and sex. Where available, HLA class I and class II types were taken from metadata supplied by the sample provider and were not determined by assay-based typing. Study-level results and caveats: Clinical and demographic metadata were provided uncurated, with the amount varying by source and participant.

TCRbeta CDR3 regions were amplified from genomic DNA using the immunoSEQ Assay, a bias-controlled multiplex PCR. On the study's bioinformatics: The number of nucleated cells in each sample was estimated by amplification of reference gene primers within the assay. Sequence reads were collapsed and filtered to measure the absolute abundance of every unique TCRbeta CDR3 rearrangement. For each sample, productive Simpson clonality was calculated by taking the square root of Simpson's diversity index across productive rearrangements. Here the immuneACCESS table is served through TCRdb, limited to in-frame sequences with V and J called. Missing clones are a known gap in these copies; in checked studies unresolved V genes cover under half, and the rest lacks a known reason. V and J calls and clone size come straight from that table; D and trimming were deduced from the DNA. A total of 90,000 to 120,000 clones appear in this sample, about 86% of them only once. Roughly 3% of the sample is in the top ten clones.

Details on this clone: The target of this receptor is not known. Base quality data are lacking; no much larger clone is found one base away.

CDR1 is given as MDHEN and CDR2 as SYDVKM, both from the germline V gene. Here V drops 4 bases and J drops 8 bases, and the junction holds 8 bases not matched to any gene. Including cysteine and phenylalanine, the CDR3 has 16 amino acids. Only the CDR3 portion is preserved as DNA: 48 bases, with reading frame beginning at the first base. In the prospective study, participants were about 18 to 89 years old, resided in 20 to 30 geographic areas of the United States, and were enrolled through a virtual design. To assign participants to cohorts, the prospective study relied on clinical history that participants themselves reported in a screening survey and a study questionnaire. Recovered participants in ImmuneRACE Cohort 3 were defined by two consecutive negative NP/OP PCR tests, clearance by a healthcare professional, or resolution of symptoms. In the prospective study, mobile phlebotomists collected whole blood, serum and a nasopharyngeal or oropharyngeal swab from each participant. Participants in the prospective study had the option to provide additional blood draws and questionnaires over a roughly two-month period. Before DNA extraction, prospective study blood samples were shipped either frozen or at room temperature.

The sequenced sample consisted of PBMCs or T cells enriched from blood (not recorded which). The TCR comes from a woman in her 50s who had recovered from COVID-19. Rearrangement joined TRBV28 to TRBJ2-1; TRBD2 aligns with 13 central bases. The nucleotide sequence reads TGTGCCAGCAGTTCCCAAACTAGCGGGGGGGCGGATGAGCAGTTCTTC. Its protein is CASSSQTSGGADEQFF.